These T cell receptor beta chains were read from a single sample in a study of identical twins. TCRdb itself ran the 5' RACE reads through MiXCR, one entry per CDR3 protein. The sample records 310,000 or so distinct CDR3 sequences, less than 9% being singletons. These same records also appear under a second study, on yellow fever vaccine responses in identical twins.

The material sequenced was memory (CD45RO+) T cells sorted from blood. The source is a woman between 18 and 30 years old in good health. Both conserved end residues are part of each CDR3.

V gene	J gene	CDR3 protein
TRBV10-3	TRBJ1-5	CAISESSPNAGQPQHF
TRBV3-1	TRBJ1-1	CASSLGPGAEAFF
TRBV20-1	TRBJ2-3	CSMAGDASTDTQYF
TRBV7-2	TRBJ2-3	CASTIGTDSRTDTQYF
TRBV20-1	TRBJ1-1	CSASRPDRVNTEAFF
TRBV7-2	TRBJ2-3	CASSLGLAQDTQYF
TRBV7-6	TRBJ2-7	CASSLVGKGREDEQYF
TRBV5-4	TRBJ2-3	CASSRGLAGDTDTQYF
TRBV4-2	TRBJ1-2	CASSQERRSLGYTF
TRBV20-1	TRBJ2-1	CSASPGNEQFF
TRBV21-1	TRBJ2-3	CASSKARWGQGTRGTDTQYF
TRBV5-1	TRBJ1-5	CASSIQGGNQPQHF
TRBV20-1	TRBJ2-7	CSASTIAYEQYF
TRBV28	TRBJ2-7	CASSPFPPGGIYEQYF
TRBV10-2	TRBJ2-2	CASSSGTRTPGELFF
TRBV2	TRBJ2-1	CAGRTSGREQFF
TRBV5-1	TRBJ2-1	CASSSPLGKRTAYNEQFF
TRBV20-1	TRBJ2-1	CSARSGYNEQFF
TRBV7-2	TRBJ2-1	CASSWKRDSYNEQFF
TRBV5-1	TRBJ2-3	CASSYRQESSTDTQYF
TRBV6-4	TRBJ2-1	CASSDGQGVDYNEQFF
TRBV6-5	TRBJ2-5	CASSYSKGGGETQYF
TRBV3-1	TRBJ2-1	CASSQVLGLAGGYNEQFF
TRBV20-1	TRBJ2-3	CSAQSGDTQYF
TRBV5-1	TRBJ2-1	CASSLGAGGPNEQFF
TRBV18	TRBJ1-1	CASSRRTGGDTEAFF
TRBV25-1	TRBJ1-1	CASSELARAEAFF
TRBV7-3	TRBJ2-3	CASSGAGGTDTQYF
TRBV20-1	TRBJ2-1	CSASDRGPNEQFF
TRBV6-1	TRBJ2-6	CASSGSSGANVLTF
TRBV4-1	TRBJ2-1	CASSQEWGRSHNEQFF
TRBV4-1	TRBJ2-3	CASSQEGGYGGRGDTQYF
TRBV5-1	TRBJ2-6	CASSLRGGASGANVLTF
TRBV20-1	TRBJ2-2	CSARDRLAGPRGTGELFF
TRBV12-3/TRBV12-4	TRBJ2-5	CASTHSDYRQETQYF
TRBV5-1	TRBJ1-5	CASSLGGYQPQHF
TRBV9	TRBJ1-2	CASSVEFRYTF
TRBV4-1	TRBJ2-5	CASSPHGPNEVETQYF
TRBV12-3/TRBV12-4	TRBJ1-4	CASSRNEAINEKLFF
TRBV2	TRBJ2-5	CASSPGAFQETQYF
TRBV12-3/TRBV12-4	TRBJ2-5	CASSPGLAGGRSETQYF
TRBV10-1	TRBJ2-2	CATGRGGNTGELFF
TRBV12-3/TRBV12-4	TRBJ2-1	CASSLSRLSSYNEQFF
TRBV28	TRBJ1-5	CASTPEGLSNQPQHF
TRBV20-1	TRBJ1-6	CSAPGGGAYNSPLHF
TRBV11-2	TRBJ1-1	CASSFEQGKNTEAFF
TRBV20-1	TRBJ2-2	CSAPGTTSGGLTGELFF
TRBV12-3/TRBV12-4	TRBJ2-3	CASSFGLAGSFTVTDTQYF
TRBV3-1	TRBJ1-1	CASSREGTRQGGSEAFF
TRBV5-6	TRBJ2-5	CASTNFPTNPRHRGLKETQYF
TRBV25-1	TRBJ2-1	CASRGTSGNNEQFF
TRBV4-2	TRBJ1-5	CASSQENSVTSNQPQHF
TRBV5-1	TRBJ1-3	CASSSSGTGGGNTIYF
TRBV4-1	TRBJ2-5	CASSQEMGLEETQYF
TRBV12-3/TRBV12-4	TRBJ1-1	CAGLVGAEAFF
TRBV7-2	TRBJ2-3	CASSPSGRATDTQYF
TRBV5-8	TRBJ2-1	CASSLTPSSYNEQFF
TRBV11-1	TRBJ2-1	CASSLAGGLGNNEQFF
TRBV12-3/TRBV12-4	TRBJ2-3	CASSGGSSLDTQYF
TRBV19	TRBJ2-1	CASSFGLAGGTPSSYNEQFF